Listed below are T cell receptor beta chains from one sample, sequenced in a study of T cell responses to AZD1222 COVID-19 vaccine. Profiling relied on immunoSEQ multiplex PCR, and the TCRdb table lists in-frame clones only, not all of them. Here the sample spans about 110,000 clones, about 90% being singletons. Material: peripheral blood, obtained on day 0 of AZD1222 vaccination. The origin of the receptors is an adult in good health. CDR3s include the opening cysteine and the closing phenylalanine or tryptophan. D genes are given only for firm matches. Part of the rows lack a size; the others show once, few, many or a class for expanded clones.

j_call | clone_size | v_call | d_call | cdr3_aa | cdr3_nt
TRBJ2-3 | . | TRBV5-1 | . | CASSWAQGWGTDTQYF | TGCGCCAGCAGCTGGGCACAGGGCTGGGGCACAGATACGCAGTATTTT
TRBJ2-5 | few | TRBV7-7 | . | CASSLDPLGETQYF | TGTGCCAGCAGCTTAGACCCCTTGGGCGAGACCCAGTACTTC
TRBJ2-7 | . | TRBV30 | TRBD1 | CACERRDRTYEQYF | TGTGCCTGCGAACGCCGGGACAGGACCTACGAGCAGTACTTC
TRBJ2-5 | . | TRBV5-1 | . | CASSPEITFRETQYF | TGCGCCAGCAGCCCGGAAATTACGTTTCGGGAGACCCAGTACTTC
TRBJ2-4 | . | TRBV19 | . | CASSGQKNIQYF | TGTGCCAGTAGTGGACAGAAAAACATTCAGTACTTC
TRBJ1-3 | . | TRBV7-2 | . | CASSLAGAHSGNTIYF | TGTGCCAGCAGCTTAGCGGGGGCACACTCTGGAAACACCATATATTTT
TRBJ2-1 | . | TRBV9 | . | CASIPLSGSYNEQFF | TGTGCCAGCATCCCCCTGAGTGGGTCCTACAATGAGCAGTTCTTC
TRBJ1-2 | . | TRBV20-1 | . | CSASVSGNGYTF | TGCAGTGCTAGTGTGTCAGGGAATGGCTACACCTTC
TRBJ1-6 | . | TRBV6-1 | . | CASSEARALGGSPLHF | TGTGCCAGCAGTGAAGCGCGAGCCTTGGGTGGCTCACCCCTCCACTTT
TRBJ1-4 | once | TRBV25-1 | . | CATSARLNEKLFF | TGTGCCACTTCGGCCAGGCTTAATGAAAAACTGTTTTTT
TRBJ1-1 | many | TRBV4-3 | . | CASSQDWSPEKNTEAFF | TGCGCCAGCAGCCAAGATTGGTCCCCGGAAAAGAACACTGAAGCTTTCTTT
TRBJ2-3 | few | TRBV4-2 | . | CASSQGTVTDTQYF | TGTGCCAGCAGCCAAGGGACTGTTACAGATACGCAGTATTTT
TRBJ1-4 | . | TRBV6-5 | . | CASSTESTNEKLFF | TGTGCCAGCAGTACGGAGTCGACTAATGAAAAACTGTTTTTT
TRBJ2-1 | few | TRBV6-6 | . | CASSYVGFSYNEQFF | TGTGCCAGCAGTTACGTTGGGTTTTCCTACAATGAGCAGTTCTTC
TRBJ1-5 | . | TRBV2 | TRBD1 | CASGQDRTFNQPQHF | TGTGCCAGCGGGCAGGACAGGACATTCAATCAGCCCCAGCATTTT
TRBJ2-3 | once | TRBV10-1 | TRBD1 | CASRGQECTDTQYF | TGCGCCAGCAGAGGACAGGAATGCACAGATACGCAGTATTTT
TRBJ1-5 | . | TRBV2 | . | CASSGRTEVTQHF | TGTGCCAGCAGTGGGCGGACAGAGGTTACCCAGCATTTT
TRBJ1-5 | . | TRBV7-2 | . | CASSARRGAGNQPQHF | TGTGCCAGCAGCGCCCGTCGGGGAGCAGGCAATCAGCCCCAGCATTTT
TRBJ1-6 | few | TRBV5-1 | TRBD1 | CASSLDGQGSSPLHF | TGCGCCAGCAGCTTAGACGGACAGGGGTCTTCACCCCTCCACTTT
TRBJ2-7 | . | TRBV11-1 | TRBD1 | CASSSSTGVGYEQYF | TGTGCCAGCAGCTCGAGCACAGGGGTGGGCTACGAGCAGTACTTC
TRBJ1-2 | . | TRBV6-5 | TRBD1 | CASSLTGGVGYTF | TGTGCCAGCAGCCTTACAGGGGGCGTGGGCTACACCTTC
TRBJ1-2 | . | TRBV18 | . | CASSPQFGYTF | TGTGCCAGCTCACCTCAATTCGGCTACACCTTC
TRBJ1-2 | . | TRBV5-1 | . | CASSLDGAGWGYTF | TGCGCCAGCAGCTTGGACGGGGCGGGCTGGGGCTACACCTTC
TRBJ1-3 | . | TRBV30 | . | CAWSPIQTPRGFSGNTIYF | TGTGCCTGGAGTCCAATACAGACCCCCCGGGGCTTCTCTGGAAACACCATATATTTT
TRBJ2-2 | . | TRBV13 | . | CASSVGGAPDGGELFF | TGTGCCAGCAGCGTAGGGGGGGCCCCGGACGGCGGGGAGCTGTTTTTT
TRBJ1-5 | once | TRBV4-1 | . | CASSQTPQQPQHF | TGCGCCAGCAGCCAAACCCCGCAGCAGCCCCAGCATTTT
TRBJ2-7 | . | TRBV7-9 | . | CASSGTASSYEQYF | TGTGCCAGCAGCGGGACCGCGAGCTCCTACGAGCAGTACTTC
TRBJ1-6 | once | TRBV5-5 | . | CASSLAGASPLHF | TGTGCCAGCAGCTTGGCCGGGGCCTCACCCCTCCACTTT
TRBJ2-7 | . | TRBV13 | . | CASRPGTSTYEQYF | TGTGCCAGCAGACCCGGGACTTCCACCTACGAGCAGTACTTC
TRBJ2-3 | . | TRBV6-5 | . | CASSYRSAATDTQYF | TGTGCCAGCAGTTACAGGAGCGCCGCCACAGATACGCAGTATTTT
TRBJ1-6 | . | TRBV6-5 | TRBD1 | CASSRQGADSPLHF | TGTGCCAGCAGCCGGCAGGGGGCTGATTCACCCCTCCACTTT
TRBJ2-7 | . | TRBV7-2 | TRBD2 | CASSRTSGSYEQYF | TGTGCCAGCAGCCGGACTAGCGGGTCCTACGAGCAGTACTTC
TRBJ1-1 | . | TRBV13 | . | CASSHDTIEAFF | TGTGCCAGCAGCCACGACACCATTGAAGCTTTCTTT
TRBJ1-2 | . | TRBV9 | . | CASAGPYYGYTF | TGTGCCAGCGCTGGTCCTTACTATGGCTACACCTTC
TRBJ1-1 | . | TRBV6-2/TRBV6-3 | TRBD1 | CASSYDRGTEAFF | TGTGCCAGCAGTTACGACAGGGGGACTGAAGCTTTCTTT
TRBJ2-7 | . | TRBV28 | . | CASSRPRATYEQYF | TGTGCCAGCAGCCGCCCCAGGGCCACCTACGAGCAGTACTTC
TRBJ1-1 | . | TRBV29-1 | . | CSAGGTMNTEAFF | TGCAGCGCCGGAGGGACGATGAACACTGAAGCTTTCTTT
TRBJ2-1 | . | TRBV2 | TRBD1 | CASSRDRGYNEQFF | TGTGCCAGCAGCAGGGACAGGGGCTACAATGAGCAGTTCTTC
TRBJ2-7 | . | TRBV2 | . | CASRYSTGTVNGEQYF | TGTGCCAGCAGGTACTCTACCGGGACTGTCAACGGGGAGCAGTACTTC
TRBJ2-1 | . | TRBV5-1 | TRBD2 | CASSLATGLKNNEQFF | TGCGCCAGCAGCTTGGCAACGGGACTAAAAAACAATGAGCAGTTCTTC
TRBJ2-3 | . | TRBV30 | . | CAWDGSGDTQYF | TGTGCCTGGGACGGATCCGGGGATACGCAGTATTTT
TRBJ1-1 | . | TRBV5-8 | TRBD1 | CASSFWTGRAGNTEAFF | TGTGCCAGCAGTTTTTGGACAGGGCGTGCCGGGAACACTGAAGCTTTCTTT
TRBJ1-1 | . | TRBV19 | . | CASMFLGNTEAFF | TGTGCCAGTATGTTCCTTGGGAACACTGAAGCTTTCTTT
TRBJ2-3 | . | TRBV5-4 | TRBD1 | CASSHGDRLADTQYF | TGTGCCAGCAGCCACGGGGACAGGTTAGCAGATACGCAGTATTTT
TRBJ1-3 | . | TRBV5-1 | . | CASSLGSGNTIYF | TGCGCCAGCAGCTTGGGGTCTGGAAACACCATATATTTT
TRBJ1-6 | . | TRBV27 | TRBD1 | CASSFGGRGLGSPLHF | TGTGCCAGCAGTTTCGGGGGCAGGGGGCTTGGTTCACCCCTCCACTTT
TRBJ2-2 | . | TRBV15 | . | CETGLSTNTGELFF | TGTGAAACGGGACTCTCGACGAACACCGGGGAGCTGTTTTTT
TRBJ1-1 | . | TRBV5-1 | . | CASSLGQATNTEAFF | TGCGCCAGCAGCTTGGGGCAGGCCACCAACACTGAAGCTTTCTTT
TRBJ2-7 | few | TRBV2 | TRBD2 | CASSDRASGVLKQYF | TGTGCCAGCAGTGATCGGGCTAGCGGGGTCCTCAAGCAGTACTTC
TRBJ1-2 | . | TRBV19 | . | CASSQPGNYGYTF | TGTGCCAGTAGCCAGCCGGGTAACTATGGCTACACCTTC